The sequence of this T cell receptor (beta chain) was determined in a study of T cells expressing NK-cell markers. TCRdb reprocessed the 5' RACE reads and reports one entry per CDR3 protein, with no DNA. The specimen's table records around 14,000 distinct CDR3 sequences. Sequenced sample: blood T cells: a sorted CD56 or NKG2C T cell subset, CD4+ or CD8+ T cells, or bulk PBMC T cells (not recorded which). The source is a man aged 18-75 years in good health.

The CDR3 spells CASSARSGNYGYTF. V and J are TRBV5-5 and TRBJ1-2. Germline V gene lookup returns CDR1 SGHKS and CDR2 YYEKEE (reference sequence). The CDR3 extends over 14 amino acids.